This TCR beta chain was documented in a study of molecular identifiers for immune sequencing clone quantification. The table lists this clonotype with many counts. Its antigen is still unknown. Methods described previously were used for bulk TCR libraries, and listed TCR primers were applied. TCRdb analysed the PCR reads with MiXCR anew, one entry per CDR3 protein. Here the sample spans under 85,000 distinct CDR3 sequences, 15% to 20% being singletons. Study-wide results and caveats: Over 97% of CMV-specific effector molecules, but under 1% of naive ones, were in clones above 20 copies.

V lost 1 base and J lost 0, with 10 bases in between. The CDR3 sequence is 15 residues long. Germline-derived CDR1 and CDR2 are DFQATT and SNEGSKA (reference sequence). The TCR originated in a human donor in good health. Some libraries in this study had Jurkat cell RNA spiked in. Sequencing was done on a sample of naive CD8+ T cells from blood, with Jurkat cell RNA spiked in. Subset reported: FACS-sorted CD8+CD4-CCR7+CD45RA+ naive T cells. The V gene is TRBV20-1, the J gene TRBJ2-1; perhaps TRBD2 as D (5 bases). The CDR3: CSARASPSSYNEQFF. The CDR3 DNA sequence: TGCAGTGCTAGAGCTAGCCCAAGCTCCTACAATGAGCAGTTCTTC.